The 9 T cell receptor beta chains below all came from one sample that was sequenced in a study of PD-L1 blockade in urothelial cancer (dated by TCRdb to 2016 to 2017). Library creation used the immunoSEQ multiplex PCR assay. The immuneACCESS repertoire file appears here via TCRdb, limited to in-frame rearrangements. These files lack a portion of the clones; in checked studies, under half of the deficit traces to unresolved V genes, and the cause of the others is not known. Recorded for this sample are about 84,000 clones; roughly 82% of them occurred a single time. In total, the top ten clones hold over 7.5% of the sample. Here the sequenced sample was PBMCs, taken around atezolizumab (anti-PD-L1) treatment. These receptors were taken from a man between 65 and 85 years old with urothelial cancer.

The J gene is TRBJ2-3, the V gene TRBV7-8; D is unclear. V lost 2 bases, J lost 5 bases, and 8 bases lay in between. The length of the CDR3 is 13 residues. CDR1 SGHVS and CDR2 FQNEAQ come from the germline V gene. This CDR3 reads CASSLTLLDTQYF. As DNA, the CDR3 is TGTGCCAGCAGCTTAACTCTACTAGATACGCAGTATTTT.

This chain links TRBV9 with TRBJ2-5; D might be TRBD2 (5 bases). The germline V gene encodes CDR1 SGDLS and CDR2 YYNGEE. V shed 0 bases and J shed 5 bases, with 11 bases lying between them. The CDR3 is made up of 14 amino acids. CDR3 nucleotides: TGTGCCAGCAGCGTAGCCGGGATGCAGGAGACCCAGTACTTC. Translation: CASSVAGMQETQYF.

The chain recombines TRBV5-1 with TRBJ2-5; 8 bases agree with TRBD1. Germline V gene lookup returns CDR1 SGHRS and CDR2 YFSETQ. Trimming at V came to 4 bases and at J to 4 bases, leaving 3 bases not matched to a gene. This CDR3 has 13 amino acids. The CDR3 reads CASSQGARETQYF. CDR3 DNA sequence: TGCGCCAGCAGCCAGGGGGCGAGAGAGACCCAGTACTTC. Full variable domain (remainder filled in from reference TRBV5-1 and TRBJ2-5): KAGVTQTPRYLIKTRGQQVTLSCSPISGHRSVSWYQQTPGQGLQFLFEYFSETQRNKGNFPGRFSGRQFSNSRSEMNVSTLELGDSALYLCASSQGARETQYFGPGTRLLVL.

CDR3 DNA: TGTGCCAGCAGTTTACCAGGGTCCAATCAGCCCCAGCATTTT. Protein sequence: CASSLPGSNQPQHF. The V call is TRBV27, the J call TRBJ1-5; D possibly corresponds to TRBD1 (5 bases). From germline, CDR1 is MNHEY and CDR2 SMNVEV (reference sequence). The V end lost 2 bases, the J end lost 3 bases, and 8 bases lay between the germline ends. The CDR3 totals 14 residues.

This chain joins TRBV19 and TRBJ2-3, with TRBD1 matching over 9 bases. The length of the CDR3 is 16 residues. Per germline, CDR1 LNHDA and CDR2 SQIVND (reference sequence). V shed 4 bases, J shed 5 bases, and the junction held 10 bases outside the gene matches. The CDR3: CASSKQTGGAGDTQYF. The CDR3 region has the DNA TGTGCCAGTAGTAAACAAACAGGGGGCGCGGGAGATACGCAGTATTTT.

The chain carries TRBV10-3 and TRBJ2-1, with 9 bases lining up with TRBD1. The germline V gene encodes CDR1 ENHRY and CDR2 SYGVKD. This CDR3 is built from 14 residues. Trimming removed 6 bases from V and 7 bases from J; junction bases left unmatched: 7. In DNA form, the CDR3 reads TGTGCCATCAGGCGGGACAGGGATATTAATGAGCAGTTCTTC. Translation: CAIRRDRDINEQFF.

Here the CDR3 reads CAWSLRSGWDTGELFF. CDR3 nucleotide sequence: TGTGCCTGGAGTCTGAGGTCAGGGTGGGACACCGGGGAGCTGTTTTTT. This chain connects TRBV30 to TRBJ2-2, with D maybe TRBD1 (5 bases). In germline, CDR1 is GTSNPN, CDR2 SVGIG (reference sequence). This CDR3 region has 16 residues. V was clipped by 2 bases and J by 3 bases, with 16 bases between them.

The chain recombines TRBV18 with TRBJ2-7; D may be TRBD1 (6 bases). Trimming left V 3 bases short and J 0 bases short, with 12 bases between. The CDR3 runs 15 residues. Germline CDR1 is KGHSH and CDR2 is LQKENI. The CDR3 here is CASSPTGTNSYEQYF. DNA of the CDR3: TGTGCCAGCTCACCTACCGGGACAAACTCCTACGAGCAGTACTTC.

The CDR3 DNA is TGTGCCAGCAGCGCCCCGGGGACAGACACCGAGCAGTACTTC. Its translation: CASSAPGTDTEQYF. This chain connects TRBV7-2 to TRBJ2-7; TRBD1 matches at 7 bases. The CDR3 consists of 14 residues. Germline V gives CDR1 SGHTA, CDR2 FQGNSA. Trimming cost V 5 bases and J 6 bases; bases outside gene matches: 10.